This T cell receptor (beta chain) was profiled in a study of cytomegalovirus exposure and HLA in healthy donors. General study findings and limits: The study flagged approximately 180 TCR beta chains as cytomegalovirus-associated.

Each donor's status was that of a healthy bone marrow donor. Comment on this clone: The target antigen is unknown. The identical CDR3 is also encoded by other nucleotide sequences in the sample.

From germline, CDR1 is MNHNY and CDR2 SVGAGI (reference sequence). V gave up 6 bases and J gave up 4 bases; unmatched junction bases: 4. The CDR3 covers 14 residues. 13 Jbeta primers and 60 Vbeta primers were used for the PCR. Method: immunoSEQ multiplex PCR; TCRdb's copy keeps in-frame clones and lacks some. The repertoire has 200,000 to 250,000 clones, 76% of them found once; the top ten carry 0.63%. The source is a man younger than 35 in good health and CMV-seronegative. The chain joins TRBV6-6 to TRBJ1-1; TRBD1 agrees at 11 bases. Sequenced material: PBMCs. The CDR3 DNA reads as TGTGCCAGCAGACCTGGGACAGGGGGCACTGAAGCTTTCTTT. It encodes CASRPGTGGTEAFF.